Listed below are T cell receptor beta chains from one sample, sequenced in a study of blood T cell repertoires in COVID-19. TCRdb keeps only in-frame clones here, not all; method: immunoSEQ multiplex PCR. This table has roughly 200,000 clones, around nine tenths appearing once. The source material was peripheral blood. These receptors were obtained from a man aged 45 to 65 with COVID-19, enrolled during active disease. Both conserved end residues are part of each CDR3. A D gene is named only where the DNA matches it firmly. Clone size is not always given. Where it is, it says once, few, many or a class for expanded clones.

>TRBD2|TRBJ2-1|TRBV9|NA
TGTGCCAGCAGCACCGGGACTAGCGGGAGTTTCTATGAGCAGTTCTTC
CASSTGTSGSFYEQFF
>TRBD1|TRBJ1-5|TRBV18|once
TGTGCCAGCTCACCGGGGACAGGGATAAATCAGCCCCAGCATTTT
CASSPGTGINQPQHF
>TRBD2|TRBJ2-3|TRBV5-6|NA
TGTGCCAGCAGGACCGGGACTAGAAACACAGATACGCAGTATTTT
CASRTGTRNTDTQYF
>TRBD2|TRBJ2-2|TRBV3-1/TRBV3-2|NA
TGTGCCAGCAGCCAAGATCTCCTAGCGGGAGCTCGGACCGGGGAGCTGTTTTTT
CASSQDLLAGARTGELFF
>NA|TRBJ2-7|TRBV18|NA
TGTGCCAGCTCAGAAGTAGCGGCCTACGAGCAGTACTTC
CASSEVAAYEQYF
>NA|TRBJ2-2|TRBV7-2|NA
TGTGCCAGCAGCCCACCCGGGACTCGTGTCACCGGGGAGCTGTTTTTT
CASSPPGTRVTGELFF
>NA|TRBJ2-1|TRBV29-1|NA
TGCAGCGTTGAAGATATTGACAATGAGCAGTTCTTC
CSVEDIDNEQFF
>NA|TRBJ2-7|TRBV11-2|NA
TGTGCCAGCAGCTCCCTCCTTTTGAGGATGAGGGAGCAGTACTTC
CASSSLLLRMREQYF
>NA|TRBJ2-1|TRBV29-1|NA
TGCAGCCATGTAATCCCGACAGCGAACAATGAGCAGTTCTTC
CSHVIPTANNEQFF
>NA|TRBJ1-6|TRBV7-9|NA
TGTGCCAGCAGCTCTCCGGCGGCCAACCCCTCCTATAATTCACCCCTCCACTTT
CASSSPAANPSYNSPLHF
>NA|TRBJ1-3|TRBV4-3|NA
TGCGCCAGCAGACAGACGTCTTTCTCTGGAAACACCATATATTTT
CASRQTSFSGNTIYF
>TRBD2|TRBJ2-1|TRBV6-2/TRBV6-3|NA
TGTGCCAGCAGTTACCCGACTTGGCTAGCGGGGGCGTCCTCCTACAATGAGCAGTTCTTC
CASSYPTWLAGASSYNEQFF
>NA|TRBJ1-4|TRBV5-4|NA
TGTGCCAGCAGCCCGGGGGGGGTGGGTGAAAAACTGTTTTTT
CASSPGGVGEKLFF
>NA|TRBJ2-7|TRBV28|NA
TGTGCCAGCAGCATTGCGACAGCTATCTCCTACGAGCAGTACTTC
CASSIATAISYEQYF
>TRBD2|TRBJ2-7|TRBV5-4|NA
TGTGCCAGCAGCTCCTACAAAGGACTAGCGGACTACGAGCAGTACTTC
CASSSYKGLADYEQYF
>TRBD1|TRBJ2-3|TRBV6-5|NA
TGTGCCAGCAGTTACGTCCCGGGACAGGGGAAGGATACGCAGTATTTT
CASSYVPGQGKDTQYF
>TRBD1|TRBJ1-2|TRBV7-8|NA
TGTGCCAGCAGCAGGGGGACAGGGCCGACTAACTATGGCTACACCTTC
CASSRGTGPTNYGYTF
>TRBD2|TRBJ2-3|TRBV3-1/TRBV3-2|NA
TGTGCCAGCAGCCGCCCGGGACTAGCGGGGGGGCCAACAGATACGCAGTATTTT
CASSRPGLAGGPTDTQYF
>NA|TRBJ2-7|TRBV4-1|NA
TGCGCCAGCAGCCAAGCCCCGGGAACCTACGAGCAGTACTTC
CASSQAPGTYEQYF
>NA|TRBJ2-7|TRBV6-2/TRBV6-3|NA
TGTGCCAGCAGTTACGCTTCGGAGGGGGAGCAGTACTTC
CASSYASEGEQYF
>NA|TRBJ2-2|TRBV7-9|NA
TGTGCCAGCAGCTTGGGGGGACCATCCACCGGGGAGCTGTTTTTT
CASSLGGPSTGELFF
>TRBD1|TRBJ1-1|TRBV5-1|NA
TGCGCCAGCAGCTTCGACAGGGGGAACACTGAAGCTTTCTTT
CASSFDRGNTEAFF
>NA|TRBJ1-2|TRBV5-1|NA
TGCGCCAGCAGCCCGGACAGTGACTATGGCTACACCTTC
CASSPDSDYGYTF